This TCR beta chain was sequenced in a study of T cell responses to AZD1222 COVID-19 vaccine. Notes on the study in general: Recipients of AZD1222 seropositive at baseline numbered only 5 or 6.

CDR1 SGDLS and CDR2 YYNGEE come from the germline V gene. V was pared by 4 bases and J by 5 bases, with 10 bases between. This CDR3 is 12 amino acids long. The repertoire was sequenced with immunoSEQ multiplex PCR; TCRdb's copy has only in-frame clones and lacks some. The sample has some 130,000 clones, 70% to 90% seen once. With respect to this clone: Its antigen is currently unknown.

This TCR came from an adult in good health. The V gene is TRBV9, the J gene TRBJ2-7; D uncertain. The material was peripheral blood, obtained on day 0 of AZD1222 vaccination. CDR3 in amino acids: CASSYDFDEQYF. The CDR3 DNA is TGTGCCAGCAGCTACGACTTCGACGAGCAGTACTTC. Complete variable domain (other parts from reference TRBV9 and TRBJ2-7): DSGVTQTPKHLITATGQRVTLRCSPRSGDLSVYWYQQSLDQGLQFLIQYYNGEERAKGNILERFSAQQFPDLHSELNLSSLELGDSALYFCASSYDFDEQYFGPGTRLTVT.